The clone carrying this T cell receptor beta chain was counted many times. Primers used in a second PCR of roughly 7 to 12 cycles were a sample-barcoded 5' primer and a J-beta primer mix. TCRdb independently ran MiXCR on the 5' RACE reads; one entry per CDR3 protein. The sample lists about 1.5 million distinct CDR3 sequences, 42% occurring once. This sample is drawn from a study of blood T cells in healthy people across ages. The junction had 5 bases not matched to a gene; V was cut back by 6 bases and J by 1 base. Germline loops: CDR1 DFQATT, CDR2 SNEGSKA (reference sequence). The CDR3 is 13 amino acids.

The chain couples TRBV20-1 to TRBJ2-7, with 8 bases lining up with TRBD2. The source is a woman under 30 in good health. Sequences were obtained from blood. The CDR3 sequence is CSAVAGWSYEQYF. The CDR3 DNA reads TGCAGTGCAGTAGCGGGGTGGTCCTACGAGCAGTACTTC.